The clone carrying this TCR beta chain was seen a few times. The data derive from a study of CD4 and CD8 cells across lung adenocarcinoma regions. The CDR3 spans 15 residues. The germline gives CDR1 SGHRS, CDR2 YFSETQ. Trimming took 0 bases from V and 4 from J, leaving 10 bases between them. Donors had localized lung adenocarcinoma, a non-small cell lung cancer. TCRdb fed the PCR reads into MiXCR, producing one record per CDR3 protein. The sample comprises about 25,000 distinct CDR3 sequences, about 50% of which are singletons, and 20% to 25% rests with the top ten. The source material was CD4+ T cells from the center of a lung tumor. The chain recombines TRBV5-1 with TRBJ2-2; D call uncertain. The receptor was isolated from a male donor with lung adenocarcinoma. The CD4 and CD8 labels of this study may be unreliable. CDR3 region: CASSLVVTGTGELFF. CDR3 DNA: TGCGCCAGCAGCTTGGTAGTCACGGGCACCGGGGAGCTGTTTTTT.